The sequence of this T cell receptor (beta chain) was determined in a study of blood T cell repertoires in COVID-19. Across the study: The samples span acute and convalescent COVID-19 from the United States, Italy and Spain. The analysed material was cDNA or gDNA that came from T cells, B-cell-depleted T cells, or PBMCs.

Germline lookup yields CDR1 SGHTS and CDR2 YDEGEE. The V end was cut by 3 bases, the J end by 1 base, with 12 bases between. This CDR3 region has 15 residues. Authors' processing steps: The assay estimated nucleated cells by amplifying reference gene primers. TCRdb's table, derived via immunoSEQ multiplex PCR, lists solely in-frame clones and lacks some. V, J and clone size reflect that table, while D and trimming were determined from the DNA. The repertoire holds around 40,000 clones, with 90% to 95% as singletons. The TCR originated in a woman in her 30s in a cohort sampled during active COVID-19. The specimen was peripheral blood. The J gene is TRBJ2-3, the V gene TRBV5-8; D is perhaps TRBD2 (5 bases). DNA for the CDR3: TGTGCCAGCAGCTGGACGGGATCTCGCACAGATACGCAGTATTTT. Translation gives CASSWTGSRTDTQYF.